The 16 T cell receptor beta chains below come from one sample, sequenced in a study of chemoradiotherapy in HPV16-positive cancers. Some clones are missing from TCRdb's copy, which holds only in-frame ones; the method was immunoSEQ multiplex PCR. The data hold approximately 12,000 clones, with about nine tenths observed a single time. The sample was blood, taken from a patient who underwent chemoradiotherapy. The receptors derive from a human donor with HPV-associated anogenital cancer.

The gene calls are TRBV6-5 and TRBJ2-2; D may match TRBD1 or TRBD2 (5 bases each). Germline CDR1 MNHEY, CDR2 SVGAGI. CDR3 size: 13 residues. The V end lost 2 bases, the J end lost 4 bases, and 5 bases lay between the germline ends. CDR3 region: CASSYGGTGELFF. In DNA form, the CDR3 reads TGTGCCAGCAGTTACGGGGGCACCGGGGAGCTGTTTTTT.

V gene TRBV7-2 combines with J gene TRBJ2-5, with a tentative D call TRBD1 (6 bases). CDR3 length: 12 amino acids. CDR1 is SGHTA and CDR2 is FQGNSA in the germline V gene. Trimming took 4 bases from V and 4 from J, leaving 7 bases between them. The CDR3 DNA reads TGTGCCAGCAGCTCGACAGGAGAGACCCAGTACTTC. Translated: CASSSTGETQYF.

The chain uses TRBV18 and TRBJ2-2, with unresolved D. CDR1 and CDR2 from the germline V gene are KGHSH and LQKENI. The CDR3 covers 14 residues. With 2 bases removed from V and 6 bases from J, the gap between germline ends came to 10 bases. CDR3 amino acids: CASSPLLSAGELFF. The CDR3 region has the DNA TGTGCCAGCTCACCATTGCTCAGCGCCGGGGAGCTGTTTTTT.

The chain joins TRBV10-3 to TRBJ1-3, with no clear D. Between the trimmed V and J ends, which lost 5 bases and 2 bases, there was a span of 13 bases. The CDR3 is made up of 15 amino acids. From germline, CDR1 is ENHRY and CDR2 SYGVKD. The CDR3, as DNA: TGTGCCATCAGTTTTGATCGCGGGACTGGAAACACCATATATTTT. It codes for CAISFDRGTGNTIYF.

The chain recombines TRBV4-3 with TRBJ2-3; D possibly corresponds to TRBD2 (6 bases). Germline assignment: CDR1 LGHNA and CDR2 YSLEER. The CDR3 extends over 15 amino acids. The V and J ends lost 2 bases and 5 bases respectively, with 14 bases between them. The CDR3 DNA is TGCGCCAGCAGCCAACTGGGGGGTGAGGGAGATACGCAGTATTTT. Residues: CASSQLGGEGDTQYF.

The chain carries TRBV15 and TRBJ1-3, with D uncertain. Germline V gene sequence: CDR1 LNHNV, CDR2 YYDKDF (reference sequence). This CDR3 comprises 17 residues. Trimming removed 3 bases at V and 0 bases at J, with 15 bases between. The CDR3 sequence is CATSSGPGRSSGNTIYF. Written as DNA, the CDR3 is TGTGCCACCAGCAGCGGGCCGGGCCGGAGCTCTGGAAACACCATATATTTT.

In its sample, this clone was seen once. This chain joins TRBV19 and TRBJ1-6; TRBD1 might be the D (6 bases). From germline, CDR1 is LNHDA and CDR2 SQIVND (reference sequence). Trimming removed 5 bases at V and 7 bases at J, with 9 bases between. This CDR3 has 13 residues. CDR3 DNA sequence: TGTGCCAGTAGTCTACAGGGAAATTCACCCCTCCACTTT. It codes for CASSLQGNSPLHF.

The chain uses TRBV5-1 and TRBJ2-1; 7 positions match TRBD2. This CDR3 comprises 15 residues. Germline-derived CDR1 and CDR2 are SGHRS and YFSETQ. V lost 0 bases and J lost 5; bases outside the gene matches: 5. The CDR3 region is CASSLGAGVHNEQFF. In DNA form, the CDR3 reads TGCGCCAGCAGCTTGGGTGCGGGGGTGCACAATGAGCAGTTCTTC.

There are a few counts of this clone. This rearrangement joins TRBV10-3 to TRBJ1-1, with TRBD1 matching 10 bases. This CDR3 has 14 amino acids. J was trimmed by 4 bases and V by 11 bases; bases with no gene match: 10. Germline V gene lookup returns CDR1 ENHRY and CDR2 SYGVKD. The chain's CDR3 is CALRNRTGGTEAFF. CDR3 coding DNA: TGTGCCCTACGAAACAGGACAGGGGGCACTGAAGCTTTCTTT.

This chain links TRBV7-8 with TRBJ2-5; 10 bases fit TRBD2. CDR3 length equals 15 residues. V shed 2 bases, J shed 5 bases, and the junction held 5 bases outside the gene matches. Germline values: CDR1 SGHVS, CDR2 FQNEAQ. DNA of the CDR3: TGTGCCAGCAGCTTAAGAGCGGGGGGGCCGGAGACCCAGTACTTC. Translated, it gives CASSLRAGGPETQYF.

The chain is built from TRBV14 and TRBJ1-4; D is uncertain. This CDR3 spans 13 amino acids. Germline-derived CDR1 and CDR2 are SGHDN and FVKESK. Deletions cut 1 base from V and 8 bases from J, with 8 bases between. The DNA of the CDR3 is TGTGCCAGCAGCCAAGGGCAGTTCGAAAAACTGTTTTTT. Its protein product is CASSQGQFEKLFF.

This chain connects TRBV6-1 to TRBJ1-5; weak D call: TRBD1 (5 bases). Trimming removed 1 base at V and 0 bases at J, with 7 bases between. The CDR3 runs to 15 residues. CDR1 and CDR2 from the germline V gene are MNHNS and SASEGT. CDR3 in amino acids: CASSEGQTSNQPQHF. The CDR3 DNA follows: TGTGCCAGCAGTGAAGGACAGACTAGCAATCAGCCCCAGCATTTT.

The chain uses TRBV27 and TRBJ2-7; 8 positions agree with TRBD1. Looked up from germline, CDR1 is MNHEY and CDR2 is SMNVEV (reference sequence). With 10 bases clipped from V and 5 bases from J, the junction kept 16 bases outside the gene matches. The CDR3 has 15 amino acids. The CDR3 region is CAIDRDRGRWNEQYF. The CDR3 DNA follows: TGTGCCATCGACCGAGACAGGGGTAGGTGGAACGAGCAGTACTTC.

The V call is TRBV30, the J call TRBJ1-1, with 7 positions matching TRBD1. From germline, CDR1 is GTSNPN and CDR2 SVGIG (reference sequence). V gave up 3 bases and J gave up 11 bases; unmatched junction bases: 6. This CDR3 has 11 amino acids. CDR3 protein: CAWRYGTEAFF. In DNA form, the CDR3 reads TGTGCCTGGAGATACGGGACAGAGGCTTTCTTT.

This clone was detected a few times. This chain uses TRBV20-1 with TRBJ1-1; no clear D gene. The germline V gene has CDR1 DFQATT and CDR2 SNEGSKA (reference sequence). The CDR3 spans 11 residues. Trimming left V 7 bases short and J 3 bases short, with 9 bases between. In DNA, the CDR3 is TGCAGTGTTGGTCGGGACACTGAAGCTTTCTTT. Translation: CSVGRDTEAFF.

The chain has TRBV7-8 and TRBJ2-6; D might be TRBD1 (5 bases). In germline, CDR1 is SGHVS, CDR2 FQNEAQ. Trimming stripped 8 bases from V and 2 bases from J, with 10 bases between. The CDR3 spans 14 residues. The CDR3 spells CASDDRTGANVLTF. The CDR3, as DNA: TGTGCCAGCGATGACAGAACTGGGGCCAACGTCCTGACTTTC. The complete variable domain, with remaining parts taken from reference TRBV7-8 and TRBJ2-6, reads GAGVSQSPRYKVAKRGQDVALRCDPISGHVSLFWYQQALGQGPEFLTYFQNEAQLDKSGLPSDRFFAERPEGSVSTLKIQRTQQEDSAVYLCASDDRTGANVLTFGAGSRLTVL.